These 20 T cell receptor beta chains were sequenced from one sample in a study of blood T cell repertoires in COVID-19. Produced via immunoSEQ multiplex PCR; TCRdb's table is partial and in-frame only. There are fewer than 100,000 clones in the sample; over 75% occur only once, and 8.5% to 10% lies in the top ten. Material for sequencing was peripheral blood. Receptors were obtained from a man aged 45-60 years with COVID-19, enrolled during active disease.

The chain combines TRBV19 with TRBJ1-2, with D perhaps matching TRBD1 (6 bases). There are 13 residues in the CDR3. The V gene's germline CDR1 is LNHDA and CDR2 SQIVND (reference sequence). The V and J ends lost 4 bases and 4 bases respectively, with 10 bases between them. The CDR3 DNA is TGTGCCAGTAGTACCCCAGGGGCCTATGGCTACACCTTC. Amino acid sequence: CASSTPGAYGYTF.

The chain is built from TRBV29-1 and TRBJ1-5; TRBD1 aligns across 8 bases. This CDR3 has 14 amino acids. J lost 5 bases, V lost 4 bases, and 7 bases had no gene match. CDR1 is SQVTM, CDR2 ANQGSEA, per germline. The CDR3 region is CSVAGTGPHQPQHF. CDR3 DNA sequence: TGCAGCGTTGCAGGGACAGGACCTCATCAGCCCCAGCATTTT. Full variable domain (outside the CDR3, taken from reference TRBV29-1 and TRBJ1-5): SAVISQKPSRDICQRGTSLTIQCQVDSQVTMMFWYRQQPGQSLTLIATANQGSEATYESGFVIDKFPISRPNLTFSTLTVSNMSPEDSSIYLCSVAGTGPHQPQHFGDGTRLSIL.

This clone has only one observation. CDR3 sequence (DNA): TGTGCCAGCAGCGCACAGGGTCTGGGTCAGCCCCAGCATTTT. The encoded protein is CASSAQGLGQPQHF. The J gene is TRBJ1-5, the V gene TRBV2; D is perhaps TRBD1 (6 bases). Trimming pared 6 bases from V and 6 bases from J, leaving 15 bases between. Germline V gene lookup returns CDR1 SNHLY and CDR2 FYNNEI. The length of the CDR3 is 14 residues.

This clone was observed once. The chain links TRBV20-1 to TRBJ1-6; a weak D match, TRBD1 (5 bases). The CDR3 has 15 amino acids. Trimming took 3 bases from V and 10 from J, leaving 19 bases between them. CDR1 is DFQATT and CDR2 is SNEGSKA in the germline V gene (reference sequence). The CDR3: CSASKAGQGNSPLHF. DNA of the CDR3: TGCAGTGCTAGTAAGGCGGGGCAGGGCAACTCACCCCTCCACTTT.

As DNA, the CDR3 is TGTGCCAGCAGTTACTTCACAGGGGCCAACACCGGGGAGCTGTTTTTT. It specifies CASSYFTGANTGELFF. The chain combines TRBV6-2 or TRBV6-3 with TRBJ2-2, with 7 bases fitting TRBD1. Germline V gives CDR1 MNHEY, CDR2 SVGEGT. The J segment lost 2 bases and the V segment lost 1 base, leaving 4 bases of the junction unmatched. The CDR3 has 16 residues.

The chain uses TRBV27 and TRBJ2-1; 13 bases are a match to TRBD2. Germline values: CDR1 MNHEY, CDR2 SMNVEV (reference sequence). This CDR3 spans 15 amino acids. The junction had 8 bases not matched to a gene; V was cut back by 8 bases and J by 7 bases. CDR3 in amino acids: CASWGGTSGVNEQFF. The CDR3, as DNA: TGTGCCAGCTGGGGGGGGACTAGCGGGGTTAATGAGCAGTTCTTC.

The V call is TRBV1, the J call TRBJ1-1. TRBV1 is shown as a pseudogene. This CDR3 contains 17 residues. This CDR3 is CTSSQDWGGARTGEAFF. CDR3 DNA sequence: TGCACCAGCAGCCAAGATTGGGGGGGCGCAAGAACAGGTGAAGCTTTCTTT.

The V gene is TRBV27, the J gene TRBJ2-6, with D possibly TRBD1 on 5 matching bases. This CDR3 is 16 amino acids long. CDR1 is MNHEY and CDR2 is SMNVEV in the germline V gene (reference sequence). The V gene lost 3 bases and the J gene lost 0 bases, with 9 bases spanning the gap. CDR3 nucleotides: TGTGCCAGCAGTTTTGGGGCCCTCTCTGGGGCCAACGTCCTGACTTTC. Its translation is CASSFGALSGANVLTF. The whole variable domain, remainder taken from reference TRBV27 and TRBJ2-6, is EAQVTQNPRYLITVTGKKLTVTCSQNMNHEYMSWYRQDPGLGLRQIYYSMNVEVTDKGDVPEGYKVSRKEKRNFPLILESPSPNQTSLYFCASSFGALSGANVLTFGAGSRLTVL.

This clone was seen a few times. The chain uses TRBV10-3 and TRBJ2-1; 9 positions agree with TRBD1. After removal of 5 bases from V and 8 bases from J, the junction contained 1 base not matched to a gene. This CDR3 region has 12 residues. In germline, CDR1 is ENHRY, CDR2 SYGVKD. The CDR3 DNA follows: TGTGCCATCAGTCGGACAGGGGATGAGCAGTTCTTC. It encodes CAISRTGDEQFF.

The chain is built from TRBV6-5 and TRBJ1-1, with D possibly being TRBD1 (5 bases). Germline CDR1 and CDR2: MNHEY and SVGAGI. Trimming left V 10 bases short and J 1 base short, with 16 bases between. This CDR3 spans 14 amino acids. The CDR3 nucleotides are TGTGCCACCGAGGAGAAGGGGAAGAACACTGAAGCTTTCTTT. This gives the protein CATEEKGKNTEAFF.

The J gene is TRBJ2-2, the V gene TRBV6-2 or TRBV6-3; 12 positions match TRBD2. Trimming took 0 bases from V and 6 from J; bases not matched to a gene: 5. Germline lookup yields CDR1 MNHEY and CDR2 SVGEGT. There are 17 residues in the CDR3. In DNA, the CDR3 is TGTGCCAGCAGTTACTCGACTAGCGGGAGAGGGGCCGGGGAGCTGTTTTTT. Protein: CASSYSTSGRGAGELFF.

The chain employs TRBV23-1 and TRBJ2-1; D gene uncertain. TRBV23-1 is labeled an ORF, and its function is uncertain. This CDR3 is built from 15 residues. Trimming pared 4 bases from V and 2 bases from J, leaving 12 bases between. CDR3 protein: CASSLLQEPYNEQFF. The CDR3, as DNA: TGCGCCAGCAGTCTCCTCCAGGAACCCTACAATGAGCAGTTCTTC.

The V call is TRBV5-5, the J call TRBJ2-5; no firm D call. The CDR3 has 13 residues. Trimming stripped 2 bases from V and 5 bases from J, with 10 bases between. CDR1 and CDR2 from the germline V gene are SGHKS and YYEKEE (reference sequence). CDR3 residues: CASSFLAAETQYF. The CDR3 DNA sequence: TGTGCCAGCAGCTTCCTTGCGGCGGAGACCCAGTACTTC.

The J gene is TRBJ2-7, the V gene TRBV2; TRBD1 agrees at 7 bases. The CDR3 totals 12 residues. Germline V CDR1 and CDR2: SNHLY, FYNNEI. The ends lost 8 bases at V and 3 bases at J; junction bases unmatched: 4. The CDR3 DNA sequence: TGTGCCAGCTCGGGACAGTACTACGAGCAGTACTTC. Its translation is CASSGQYYEQYF. The whole variable domain, filled in from reference TRBV2 and TRBJ2-7, reads EPEVTQTPSHQVTQMGQEVILRCVPISNHLYFYWYRQILGQKVEFLVSFYNNEISEKSEIFDDQFSVERPDGSNFTLKIRSTKLEDSAMYFCASSGQYYEQYFGPGTRLTVT.

The chain employs TRBV6-5 and TRBJ2-3; D may be TRBD2 (6 bases). The CDR3 covers 13 residues. Germline V gene sequence: CDR1 MNHEY, CDR2 SVGAGI. Trimming pared 7 bases from V and 4 bases from J, leaving 12 bases between. CDR3 nucleotides: TGTGCCAGCACCTGGAGGGGATCAGATACGCAGTATTTT. This translates into CASTWRGSDTQYF.

J is TRBJ2-3 and V is TRBV2, with D maybe TRBD1 (6 bases). The V and J ends lost 8 bases and 8 bases respectively, with 23 bases between them. CDR3 size: 15 residues. The V gene's germline CDR1 is SNHLY and CDR2 FYNNEI. CDR3 bases: TGTGCCAGCTCCGTGACAGGTTCCTCCCAGGGTACGCAGTATTTT. This encodes CASSVTGSSQGTQYF.

This clone was found once. The chain is built from TRBV6-6 and TRBJ1-2, with a tentative D call TRBD1 (6 bases). Between the trimmed V and J ends, which lost 6 bases and 0 bases, there was a span of 14 bases. Germline CDR1 and CDR2: MNHNY and SVGAGI (reference sequence). The CDR3 length is 15 residues. The CDR3 bases are TGTGCCAGCAGCGAAGAACAGGGTTCTAACTATGGCTACACCTTC. Translating it yields CASSEEQGSNYGYTF.

The chain uses TRBV7-2 and TRBJ1-2; 9 bases agree with TRBD1. The V gene's germline CDR1 is SGHTA and CDR2 FQGNSA. J gave up 7 bases and V 5 bases, and 8 bases lay outside the gene matches. CDR3 length: 14 residues. CDR3 loop: CASSPAGTGFGYTF. CDR3 nucleotides: TGTGCCAGCAGCCCCGCCGGGACAGGGTTTGGCTACACCTTC.

The J gene is TRBJ2-1, the V gene TRBV7-8, with 10 bases matching TRBD2. Germline V gives CDR1 SGHVS, CDR2 FQNEAQ. The CDR3 consists of 16 residues. The V gene end was trimmed by 0 bases and the J gene end by 8 bases; junction bases not matched to a gene: 7. DNA of the CDR3: TGTGCCAGCAGCTTAGCGGTAGCTAGCGGGAGTGATGAGCAGTTCTTC. Residues: CASSLAVASGSDEQFF.

The V call is TRBV18, the J call TRBJ2-5; D unresolved. The CDR3 spans 13 residues. The V gene lost 1 base and the J gene lost 4 bases, with 7 bases spanning the gap. The germline V gene has CDR1 KGHSH and CDR2 LQKENI. CDR3: CASSPRGIETQYF. For the CDR3, the DNA is TGTGCCAGCTCACCACGCGGTATAGAGACCCAGTACTTC.